This T cell receptor (beta chain) emerged from a study of blood T cell repertoires in COVID-19 (dated by TCRdb to about 2020). About the investigation overall: Collaborator samples came from the United States, Italy and Spain and covered acute and convalescent phases of COVID-19. A de-identified subject ID, COVID-19 status, age in years and sex were almost always included in the sample metadata. The dataset comprised deeply sampled blood TCRbeta repertoires from subjects exposed to, actively infected with, or recovered from COVID-19. A freely available public database, intended as a resource for researchers studying the immune response to SARS-CoV-2, is where the repertoires were released. The material from the prospective study consisted of cDNA or gDNA derived from T cells, B-cell-depleted T cells, or PBMCs. Samples came from the ongoing ImmuneRACE study (first 160 participants) plus 1,254 subjects from 6 global collaborators. Where available, HLA class I and class II types were taken from metadata supplied by the sample provider and were not determined by assay-based typing. Beyond this particular receptor, the publication reports: Clinical and demographic metadata were provided uncurated, with the amount varying by source and participant.

Participants in the prospective study were aged roughly 18 to 100 years, lived in about two dozen United States geographic areas, and enrolled through a virtual design. In the prospective study, participants were assigned to cohorts based on the clinical history participants reported in a screening survey and a study questionnaire. In the prospective study, whole blood, serum and a nasopharyngeal or oropharyngeal swab were collected from each participant by mobile phlebotomists. Participants in the prospective study had the option to provide additional blood draws and questionnaires over an approximately 2-month period. Before DNA extraction, prospective study blood samples were shipped either frozen or at room temperature. TCRbeta CDR3 regions were amplified from genomic DNA using the immunoSEQ Assay, a bias-controlled multiplex PCR. Concerning the study's data processing: Within the assay, amplification of reference gene primers was used to estimate how many nucleated cells each sample contained. To quantify the absolute abundance of each unique TCRbeta CDR3 rearrangement, sequence reads were collapsed and filtered. Productive Simpson clonality was computed per sample as the square root of Simpson's diversity index over productive rearrangements. Sourced from immuneACCESS, this table was stored by TCRdb with only in-frame sequences that have V and J called. A share of the clones is absent; for the studies checked, an unresolved V gene accounts for under half, and the remainder has no known explanation. V, J and clone size were drawn from that table, and D and trimming were deduced from the DNA. The sample has a few hundred thousand clones on record, just over 85% of them singletons. The ten largest clones represent about 4.2% of the sample.

Relative to germline, V is 5 bases shorter and J is 4 bases shorter, with 21 bases between their ends. The germline V gene (reference sequence) gives CDR1 as SEHNR and CDR2 as FQNEAQ. Spanning cysteine to phenylalanine, the CDR3 consists of 16 amino acids. Only the CDR3 DNA is retained, 48 bases long and in frame from the first base. In regard to this clone: The antigen it recognizes is unknown. Qualities for individual bases were not recorded, and no much larger clone is one base off.

The chain employs TRBV7-9 and TRBJ2-7, with TRBD1 perhaps the D gene, on 6 matching bases. Sequenced material: PBMCs or T cells enriched from blood (not recorded which). This receptor was taken from a middle-aged woman with acute COVID-19. The nucleotide sequence is given as TGTGCCAGCAGCATTGGACAGTCCCGAGGCCTGTACGAGCAGTACTTC. It translates to CASSIGQSRGLYEQYF.